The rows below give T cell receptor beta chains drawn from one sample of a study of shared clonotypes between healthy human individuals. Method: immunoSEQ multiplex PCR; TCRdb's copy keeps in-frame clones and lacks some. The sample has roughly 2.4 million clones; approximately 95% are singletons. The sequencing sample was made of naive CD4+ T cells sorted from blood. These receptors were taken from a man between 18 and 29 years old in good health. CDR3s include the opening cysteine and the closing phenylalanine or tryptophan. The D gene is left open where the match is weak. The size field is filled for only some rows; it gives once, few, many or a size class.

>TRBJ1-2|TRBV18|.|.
TGTGCCAGCTCCGACCAGTCTGGGGGACTTAACTATGGCTACACCTTC
CASSDQSGGLNYGYTF
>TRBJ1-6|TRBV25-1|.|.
TGTGCCAGCAGTGAGCTAAGCTCCTATAATTCACCCCTCCACTTT
CASSELSSYNSPLHF
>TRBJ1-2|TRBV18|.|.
TGTGCCAGCTCACCCCTGGGTGGTGCTGAGGTCTACACCTTC
CASSPLGGAEVYTF
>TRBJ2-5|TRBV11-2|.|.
TGTGCCAGCACCTTACTGGGACGGCAAGAGACCCAGTACTTC
CASTLLGRQETQYF
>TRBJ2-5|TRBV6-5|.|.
TGTGCCAGCGTGGCGTACACAGGGACCCGGTACTTC
CASVAYTGTRYF
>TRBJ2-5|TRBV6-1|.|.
TGTGCCAGCAGTGAGAGGATCCAAGAGACCCAGTACTTC
CASSERIQETQYF
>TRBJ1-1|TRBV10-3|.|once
TGTGCCATCAGGAGTGCAGGGACGGGGAACACTGAAGCTTTCTTT
CAIRSAGTGNTEAFF
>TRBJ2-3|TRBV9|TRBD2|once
TGTGCCAGCAGCGTAGTGGCTAGCGGGAAGGGCACAGATACGCAGTATTTT
CASSVVASGKGTDTQYF
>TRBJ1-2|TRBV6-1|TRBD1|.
TGTGCCAGCAGTGAACCGGGACAGGGGGCCTATTACACCTTC
CASSEPGQGAYYTF
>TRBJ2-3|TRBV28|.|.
TGTGCCAGCAGTTTCCAAGATACGCAGTATTTT
CASSFQDTQYF
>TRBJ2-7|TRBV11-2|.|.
TGTGCCAGCAGCTTAGCCCGCTGGTCCAACTACGAGCAGTACTTC
CASSLARWSNYEQYF
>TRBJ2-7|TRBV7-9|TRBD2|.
TGTGCCAGCAGCATCCAGCGGGAGGGCCCCTACGAGCAGTACTTC
CASSIQREGPYEQYF
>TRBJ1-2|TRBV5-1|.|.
TGCGCCAGCAGCTCCGGGGGAACCTATGGCTACACCTTC
CASSSGGTYGYTF
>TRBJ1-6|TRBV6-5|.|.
TGTGCCAGCAGTTACGACGGGACAATTGGTAACCCCCTCCACTTT
CASSYDGTIGNPLHF
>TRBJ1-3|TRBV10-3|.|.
TGTGCCATCAGCAGGGACTCTGGAAACACCATATATTTT
CAISRDSGNTIYF
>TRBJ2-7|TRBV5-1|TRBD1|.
TGCGCCAGCAGCTTGGGGACAGGGCTTGACGAGCAGTACTTC
CASSLGTGLDEQYF
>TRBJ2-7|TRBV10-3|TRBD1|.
TGTGCCATCAGTGGACCCGGGACAGGGACCTACGAGCAGTACTTC
CAISGPGTGTYEQYF
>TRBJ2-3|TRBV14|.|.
TGTGCCAGCAGCCAACTCGACGGATATACGCAGTATTTT
CASSQLDGYTQYF
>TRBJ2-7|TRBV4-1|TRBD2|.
TGCGCCAGCAGCCAAGATGCGACTAGCGGACCCTACGAGCAGTACTTC
CASSQDATSGPYEQYF
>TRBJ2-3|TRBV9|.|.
TGTGCCAGCAGCGTAGAGGGCTTCCTCCTCACAGATACGCAGTATTTT
CASSVEGFLLTDTQYF
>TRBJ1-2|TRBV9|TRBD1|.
TGTGCCAGCAGCAGGGGGACAGATCAGGGCTATGGCTACACCTTC
CASSRGTDQGYGYTF
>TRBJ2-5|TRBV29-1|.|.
TGCAGCGTCCGAAATGCGGACAGAGAAGAGACCCAGTACTTC
CSVRNADREETQYF
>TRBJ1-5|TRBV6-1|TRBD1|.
TGTGCCAGCAGTGAGGGACAGCTAATAAGCAATCAGCCCCAGCATTTT
CASSEGQLISNQPQHF
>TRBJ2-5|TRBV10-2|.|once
TGCGCCAGCAGTGAGTCGGGCTTTAGCATCGAGACCCAGTACTTC
CASSESGFSIETQYF
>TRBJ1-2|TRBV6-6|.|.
TGTGCCGGGTACCAAAGCTGGGGCTACACCTTC
CAGYQSWGYTF
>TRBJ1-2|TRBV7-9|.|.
TGTGCCAGCAACTCGGTAGGGGCAGGCTATGGCTACACCTTC
CASNSVGAGYGYTF
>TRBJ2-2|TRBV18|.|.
TGTGCCAGCTTCACAGCAGGGCTCGCCGGGGAGCTGTTTTTT
CASFTAGLAGELFF
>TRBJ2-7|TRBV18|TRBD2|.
TGTGCCAGCTCACCACCCGGCGGGGGAGGAGAGCAGTACTTC
CASSPPGGGGEQYF
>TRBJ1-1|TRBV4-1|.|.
TGCGCCAGCAGCCAAGAGCGGAGGGCGGGGACTGAAGCTTTCTTT
CASSQERRAGTEAFF
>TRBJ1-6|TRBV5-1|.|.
TGCGCCAGCAGCCCAGACATTAATTCACCCCTCCACTTT
CASSPDINSPLHF
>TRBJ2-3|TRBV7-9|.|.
TGTGCCAGCAGCTTAGGCAGCACAGATACGCAGTATTTT
CASSLGSTDTQYF
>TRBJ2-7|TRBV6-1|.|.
TGTGCCAGCGAACGGGGTTCCTACGAGCAGTACTTC
CASERGSYEQYF
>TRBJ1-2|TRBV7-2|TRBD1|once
TGTGCCAGCAGCATTGACAGGGGGGTCTATGGCTACACCTTC
CASSIDRGVYGYTF
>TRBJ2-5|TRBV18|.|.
TGTGCCAGCTCCCCAGGGGTCGGAGAGACCCAGTACTTC
CASSPGVGETQYF
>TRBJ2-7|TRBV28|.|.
TGTGCCAGCAGTTCTGGTGGGGCTCCCTTAACCGAGCAGTACTTC
CASSSGGAPLTEQYF
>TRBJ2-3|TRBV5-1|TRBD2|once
TGCGCCAGCAGCAAAAACCTAGCGGGAGTGGGAGATACGCAGTATTTT
CASSKNLAGVGDTQYF
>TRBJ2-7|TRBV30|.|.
TGTGCCTGGTATAGTTACGAGCAGTACTTC
CAWYSYEQYF
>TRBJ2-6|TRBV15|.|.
TGTGCCACCAGCAGAGGGCGTTCGGTTCTCGGGGCCAACGTCCTGACTTTC
CATSRGRSVLGANVLTF
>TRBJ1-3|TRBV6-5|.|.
TGTGCCAGCAGCCGGACCTCTGGAAACACCATATATTTT
CASSRTSGNTIYF
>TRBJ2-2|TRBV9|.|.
TGTGCCAGCAGCTCCTACTCGAACCCCGGGGAGCTGTTTTTT
CASSSYSNPGELFF
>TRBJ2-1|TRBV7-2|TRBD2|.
TGTGCCAGCAGCTTAGCGTTGGTGGCTCCTAGCGGAAACAATGAGCAGTTCTTC
CASSLALVAPSGNNEQFF
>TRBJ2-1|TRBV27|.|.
TGTGCCAGCAGTTTACTAGGAGATTTTTACCCTCCGACGGGGTATGAGCAGTTCTTC
CASSLLGDFYPPTGYEQFF
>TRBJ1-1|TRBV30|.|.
TGTGCCTGGAGTGTCAAGATGAACACTGAAGCTTTCTTT
CAWSVKMNTEAFF
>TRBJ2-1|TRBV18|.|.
TGTGCCAGCTCACCTCCATCGGTGGGAGGAGTCTATGAGCAGTTCTTC
CASSPPSVGGVYEQFF
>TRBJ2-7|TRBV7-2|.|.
TGTGCCAGCAGCCGCATCGGGGGACAGATATACGAGCAGTACTTC
CASSRIGGQIYEQYF
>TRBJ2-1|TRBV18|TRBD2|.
TGTGCCAGCTCACCGCGGGAGGCGGGTGAGCAGTTCTTC
CASSPREAGEQFF
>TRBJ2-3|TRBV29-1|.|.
TGCAGCGTTGAAGATGGGCGGAGAACAGATACGCAGTATTTT
CSVEDGRRTDTQYF
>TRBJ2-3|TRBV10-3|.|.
TGTGCCATCAGCGCAGGGATGAGCACAGATACGCAGTATTTT
CAISAGMSTDTQYF